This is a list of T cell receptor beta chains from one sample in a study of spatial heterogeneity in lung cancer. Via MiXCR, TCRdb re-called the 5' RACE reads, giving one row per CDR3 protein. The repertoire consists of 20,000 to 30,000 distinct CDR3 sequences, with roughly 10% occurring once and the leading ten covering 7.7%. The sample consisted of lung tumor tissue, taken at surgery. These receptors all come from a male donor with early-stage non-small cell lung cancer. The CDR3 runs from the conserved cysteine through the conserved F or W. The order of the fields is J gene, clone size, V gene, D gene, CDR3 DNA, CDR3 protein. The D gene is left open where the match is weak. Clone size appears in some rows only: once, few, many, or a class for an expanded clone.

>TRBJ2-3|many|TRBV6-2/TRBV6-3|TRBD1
TGTGCCAGCAGCCCGGGACAGGGAGTAGATACGCAGTATTTT
CASSPGQGVDTQYF
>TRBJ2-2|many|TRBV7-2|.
TGTGCCAGCAGTCGGCCCGGGGGGCGGGGTAACACCGGGGAGCTGTTTTTT
CASSRPGGRGNTGELFF
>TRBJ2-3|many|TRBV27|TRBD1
TGTGCCACCCGGGAAGTCGGGCAGGGGGCCGTCCTTTATACGCAGTATTTT
CATREVGQGAVLYTQYF
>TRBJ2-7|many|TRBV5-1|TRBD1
TGCGCCAGCAGCTTCCGGGACAGGGGCCACGAGCAGTACTTC
CASSFRDRGHEQYF
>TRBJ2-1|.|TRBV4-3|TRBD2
TGCGCCAGCAGCCCTTGGACTAGTAATGAGCAGTTCTTC
CASSPWTSNEQFF
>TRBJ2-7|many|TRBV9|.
TGTGCCAGCAGCGTATCTCTCGGGAAGGCCCGTTTGTACTTC
CASSVSLGKARLYF
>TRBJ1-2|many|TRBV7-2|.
TGTGCCAGCAGCTTAGACCCTGGACAGCCCAACTATGGCTACACCTTC
CASSLDPGQPNYGYTF
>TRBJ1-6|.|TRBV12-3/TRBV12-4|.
TGTGCCAGTGGGGGCCCGCGGGTAGAGGCCCTCCACTTT
CASGGPRVEALHF
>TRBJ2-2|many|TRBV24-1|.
TGTGCCACCAGTGACGGACACCAGACCGGGGAGCTGTTTTTT
CATSDGHQTGELFF
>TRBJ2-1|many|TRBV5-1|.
TGCGCCAGCAGCGGCACAACGGCAGGGAGGAATGAGCAGTTCTTC
CASSGTTAGRNEQFF
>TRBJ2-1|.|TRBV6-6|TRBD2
TGTGCCAGCAGTGCGGAGCTAGCGGGAGCGGGGAATGAGCAGTTCTTC
CASSAELAGAGNEQFF
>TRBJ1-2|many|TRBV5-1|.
TGCGCCAGCAGCTTCTCAGGGGAGGATGGCTACACCTTC
CASSFSGEDGYTF
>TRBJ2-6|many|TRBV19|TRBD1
TGTGCCAGTAGTCCGAGATCGGACAGGGCCGGGGCCAACGTCCTGACTTTC
CASSPRSDRAGANVLTF
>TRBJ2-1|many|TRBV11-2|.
TGTGCCAGCAGCCGATACAATGAGCAGTTCTTC
CASSRYNEQFF
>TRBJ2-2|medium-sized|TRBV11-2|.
TGTGCCAGCAGCCATTTCTTGTGGGGCGCGAACACCGGGGAGCTGTTTTTT
CASSHFLWGANTGELFF
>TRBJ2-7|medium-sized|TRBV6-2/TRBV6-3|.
TGTGCCAGCCCCCGATCACTAATCTACGAGCAGTACTTC
CASPRSLIYEQYF
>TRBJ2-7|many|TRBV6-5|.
TGTGCCAGCAGTTACGGAGGCAGAGCCTACGAGCAGTACTTC
CASSYGGRAYEQYF
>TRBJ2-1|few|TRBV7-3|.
TGTGCCAGCAGCTTACCCTCCCGGGGGGAGCAGTTCTTC
CASSLPSRGEQFF
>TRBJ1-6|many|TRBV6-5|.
TGTGCCAGCAGTGCCCCTCATAATTCACCCCTCCACTTT
CASSAPHNSPLHF
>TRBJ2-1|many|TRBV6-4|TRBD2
TGTGCCAGCAGTGAGGTAGCGGGATCCTACAATGAGCAGTTCTTC
CASSEVAGSYNEQFF
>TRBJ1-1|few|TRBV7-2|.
TGTGCCAGCAGCTATAGTTGGGGAGGCACTGAAGCTTTCTTT
CASSYSWGGTEAFF
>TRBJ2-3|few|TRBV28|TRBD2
TGTGCCAGCAACCGAGGGACTAGCGGGTCGGATACGCAGTATTTT
CASNRGTSGSDTQYF
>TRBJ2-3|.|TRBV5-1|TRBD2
TGCGCCAGCAGCTTGGTCGGGGGGGCGCGAACAGATACGCAGTATTTT
CASSLVGGARTDTQYF
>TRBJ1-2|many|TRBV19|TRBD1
TGTGCCATAGGCTCGGGCCCGGACAGGGGCTACACCTTC
CAIGSGPDRGYTF
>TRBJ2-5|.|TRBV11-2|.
TGTGCCAGCAGCTTAGATTCGGCAGGGCGCACCCAGTACTTC
CASSLDSAGRTQYF